A single sample gave rise to the 5 T cell receptor beta chains below, sequenced in a study of cytomegalovirus exposure and HLA in healthy donors. Data came from immunoSEQ multiplex PCR; TCRdb stores just in-frame clones and leaves some out. This sample carries 65,000 to 90,000 clones, around 96% of them seen once, and the ten largest clones take 3.3%. Sequencing input: PBMCs. All receptors derive from a man between 18 and 29 years old in good health and CMV-seronegative.

The rearrangement joins TRBV7-2 to TRBJ2-5; the D gene is possibly TRBD2 (5 bases). The germline gives CDR1 SGHTA, CDR2 FQGNSA. This CDR3 is built from 13 residues. Trimming took 2 bases from V and 6 from J, leaving 10 bases between them. CDR3 sequence (DNA): TGTGCCAGCAGCTTAAGTGGGGAGAAGACCCAGTACTTC. It translates to CASSLSGEKTQYF.

The chain couples TRBV6-5 to TRBJ1-3, with D unclear. The CDR3 has 11 residues. Looked up from germline, CDR1 is MNHEY and CDR2 is SVGAGI. The CDR3 is CVGSSGNTIYF. CDR3 nucleotide sequence: TGTGTAGGGAGCTCTGGAAACACCATATATTTT.

CDR3 protein: CASSFSGGSSEQFF. Here the CDR3 DNA reads TGTGCCAGCAGCTTTAGCGGGGGGAGCTCTGAGCAGTTCTTC. The V and J genes are TRBV7-2 and TRBJ2-1, with 10 bases identical to TRBD2. Germline V gene data show CDR1 as SGHTA and CDR2 as FQGNSA. This CDR3 comprises 14 residues. Unmatched junction bases numbered 5, after V lost 3 bases and J lost 9 bases.

The chain uses TRBV30 and TRBJ2-7, with 8 bases identical to TRBD1. V shed 2 bases, J shed 11 bases, and the junction held 8 bases outside the gene matches. Germline-derived CDR1 and CDR2 are GTSNPN and SVGIG (reference sequence). The CDR3 runs to 12 residues. In DNA form, the CDR3 reads TGTGCCTGGAGTCACGCAAAGGGACAGGAGTACTTC. Encoded protein: CAWSHAKGQEYF.

The chain's CDR3 is CASSNPLSRVDFHHGYTF. CDR3 nucleotides: TGTGCCAGCAGCAACCCGTTAAGTCGGGTAGATTTTCACCATGGCTACACCTTC. The V call is TRBV27, the J call TRBJ1-2; D is unresolved. The germline V gene encodes CDR1 MNHEY and CDR2 SMNVEV (reference sequence). CDR3 length: 18 amino acids. The V end lost 6 bases, the J end lost 6 bases, and 29 bases lay between the germline ends.